This TCR beta chain was identified during a study of Graves' ophthalmopathy and Graves' hyperthyroidism. Overall study results and limits: Cross-validated, the 13-signature model showed 87.88%/81.08% sensitivity/specificity, and 80%/75% in the test set.

Remarks on this clonotype: Antigen specificity is unknown.

CDR1 MGHDK and CDR2 SYGVNS come from the germline V gene. V was trimmed by 7 bases and J by 6 bases, leaving 10 bases between them. The CDR3 is 11 amino acids. All donors with ophthalmopathy were recorded as having moderate-to-severe activity, CAS ≥3, NOSPECS ≥4 and a duration under 3 months. It was on clinical symptoms, serum thyroxine, TRAb, thyroid ultrasound and orbital computed tomography that diagnosis relied. TCR beta CDR3 regions were amplified from RNA transcripts. Amplification began with first-round RT-PCR using HTBI primers, then second-round multiplex PCR was performed. TCRdb reanalysed the multiplex PCR reads using MiXCR and keeps one entry per CDR3 protein. The sample includes about 740,000 distinct CDR3 sequences, 35% to 50% of them seen just once.

The sample was peripheral blood. The rearrangement joins TRBV25-1 to TRBJ2-7, with D perhaps matching TRBD1 (5 bases). This clonotype was sampled from an adult man with Graves' ophthalmopathy. CDR3 sequence: CASKGSSEQYF. The CDR3 region has the DNA TGTGCCAGCAAGGGGTCGAGCGAGCAGTACTTC.